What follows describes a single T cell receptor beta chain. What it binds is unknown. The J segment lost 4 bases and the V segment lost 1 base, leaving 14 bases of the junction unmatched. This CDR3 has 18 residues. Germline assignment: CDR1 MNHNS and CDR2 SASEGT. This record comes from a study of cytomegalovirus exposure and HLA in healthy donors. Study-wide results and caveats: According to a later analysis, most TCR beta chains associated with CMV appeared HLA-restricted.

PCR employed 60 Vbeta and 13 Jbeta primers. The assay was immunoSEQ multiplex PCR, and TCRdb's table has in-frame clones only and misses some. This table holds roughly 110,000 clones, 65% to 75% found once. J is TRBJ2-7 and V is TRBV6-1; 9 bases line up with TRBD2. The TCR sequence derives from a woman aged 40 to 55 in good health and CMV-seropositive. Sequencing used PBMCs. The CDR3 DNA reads TGTGCCAGCAGTGAAGGTTTCGGGCTAGCGGGGCGAGGGTACGAGCAGTACTTC. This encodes CASSEGFGLAGRGYEQYF.